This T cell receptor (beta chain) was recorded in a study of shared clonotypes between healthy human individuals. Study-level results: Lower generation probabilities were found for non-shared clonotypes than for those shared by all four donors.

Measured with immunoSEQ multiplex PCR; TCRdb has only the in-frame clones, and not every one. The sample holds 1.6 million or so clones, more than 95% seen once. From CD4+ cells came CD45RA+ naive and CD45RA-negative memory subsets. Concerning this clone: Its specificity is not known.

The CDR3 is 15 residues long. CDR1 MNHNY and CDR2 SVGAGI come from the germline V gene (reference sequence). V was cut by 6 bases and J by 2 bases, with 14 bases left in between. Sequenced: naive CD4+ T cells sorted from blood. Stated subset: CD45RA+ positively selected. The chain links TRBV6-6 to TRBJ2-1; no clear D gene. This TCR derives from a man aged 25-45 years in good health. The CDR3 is CASRRTGLTYNEQFF. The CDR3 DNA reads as TGTGCCAGCAGGAGAACCGGGCTTACCTACAATGAGCAGTTCTTC.